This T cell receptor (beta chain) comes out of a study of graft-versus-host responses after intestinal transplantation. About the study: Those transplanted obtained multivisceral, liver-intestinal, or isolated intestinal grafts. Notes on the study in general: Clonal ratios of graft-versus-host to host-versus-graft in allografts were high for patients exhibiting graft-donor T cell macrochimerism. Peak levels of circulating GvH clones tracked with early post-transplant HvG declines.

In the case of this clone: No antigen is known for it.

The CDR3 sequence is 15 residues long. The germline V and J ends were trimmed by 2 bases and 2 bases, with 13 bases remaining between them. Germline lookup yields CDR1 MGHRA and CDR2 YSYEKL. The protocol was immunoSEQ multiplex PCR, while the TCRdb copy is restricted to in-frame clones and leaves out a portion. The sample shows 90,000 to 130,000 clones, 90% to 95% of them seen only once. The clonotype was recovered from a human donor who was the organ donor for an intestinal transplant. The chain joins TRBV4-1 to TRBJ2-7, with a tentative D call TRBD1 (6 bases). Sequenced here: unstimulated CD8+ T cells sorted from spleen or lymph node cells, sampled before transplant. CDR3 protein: CASSQFSGDTYEQYF. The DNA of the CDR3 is TGCGCCAGCAGCCAATTTTCAGGGGATACCTACGAGCAGTACTTC.